Presented here are 19 T cell receptor beta chains from one specimen sequenced in a study of blood T cell repertoires in COVID-19 (dated by TCRdb to 2019 to 2021). Library preparation used the immunoSEQ multiplex PCR assay. TCRdb's version of the immuneACCESS table is confined to in-frame rearrangements and falls short of the full clone set. An unresolved V gene accounts for under half of the shortfall where checked; the remainder is of unknown origin. The sample table contains about 63,000 clones; only one count was recorded for 84% of them. The ten largest make up approximately 12% of the sample. The sequenced sample was peripheral blood. These receptors were obtained from a human donor in a cohort sampled during active COVID-19.

The V gene is TRBV28, the J gene TRBJ2-7; 7 bases line up with TRBD2. The CDR3 sequence is 17 residues long. The V and J ends lost 5 bases and 2 bases, in that order; junction bases with no gene match: 15. CDR1 MDHEN and CDR2 SYDVKM come from the germline V gene. The CDR3 region is CASSPHTGGRRAYEQYF. The CDR3 nucleotides are TGTGCCAGCAGTCCCCACACCGGGGGGAGGAGAGCCTACGAGCAGTACTTC.

In DNA, the CDR3 is TGTGCCAGCAGCCACGGGGACAGTGCTAACTATGGCTACACCTTC. It codes for CASSHGDSANYGYTF. The chain uses TRBV9 and TRBJ1-2; 7 positions match TRBD1. Looked up from germline, CDR1 is SGDLS and CDR2 is YYNGEE. The CDR3 covers 15 residues. The ends lost 4 bases at V and 0 bases at J; junction bases unmatched: 6.

The chain combines TRBV28 with TRBJ1-5; TRBD1 agrees at 7 bases. V shed 2 bases, J shed 4 bases, and the junction held 5 bases outside the gene matches. The V gene's germline CDR1 is MDHEN and CDR2 SYDVKM. This CDR3 has 15 residues. The CDR3 sequence is CASSLGGGPNQPQHF. The CDR3 region has the DNA TGTGCCAGCAGTTTAGGAGGGGGCCCTAATCAGCCCCAGCATTTT.

The chain employs TRBV27 and TRBJ2-3; 8 bases fit TRBD1. J was trimmed by 2 bases and V by 5 bases; bases with no gene match: 9. Germline loops: CDR1 MNHEY, CDR2 SMNVEV (reference sequence). The length of the CDR3 is 16 residues. The CDR3 loop is CASSPWTGIATDTQYF. The CDR3 DNA sequence: TGTGCCAGCAGTCCGTGGACAGGGATAGCCACAGATACGCAGTATTTT.

The chain carries TRBV5-5 and TRBJ1-5; D might be TRBD1 (5 bases). CDR1 and CDR2 (germline): SGHKS, YYEKEE (reference sequence). This CDR3 is built from 14 residues. V was trimmed by 0 bases and J by 5 bases, leaving 9 bases between them. The CDR3 nucleotides are TGTGCCAGCAGCTTGGTTGGGGGGGATCAGCCCCAGCATTTT. Its protein product is CASSLVGGDQPQHF.

The chain links TRBV9 to TRBJ2-1; TRBD1 matches 8 bases. CDR1 is SGDLS, CDR2 YYNGEE, per germline. The CDR3 is 14 amino acids. With 4 bases clipped from V and 8 bases from J, the junction kept 8 bases outside the gene matches. The CDR3 sequence is CASSPRTGLDEQFF. Written as DNA, the CDR3 is TGTGCCAGCAGCCCACGGACAGGGTTGGATGAGCAGTTCTTC.

The chain carries TRBV27 and TRBJ2-1; D might be TRBD2 (6 bases). From germline, CDR1 is MNHEY and CDR2 SMNVEV (reference sequence). V lost 11 bases, J lost 5 bases, and 16 bases lay in between. This CDR3 spans 13 amino acids. CDR3 sequence reads: CASGGTGNNEQFF. The CDR3 bases are TGTGCCTCTGGGGGGACGGGAAACAATGAGCAGTTCTTC.

The chain links TRBV11-2 to TRBJ2-5; TRBD2 aligns across 9 bases. Trimming removed 3 bases from V and 4 bases from J; junction bases left unmatched: 9. Germline lookup yields CDR1 SGHAT and CDR2 FQNNGV. The CDR3 is made up of 16 amino acids. CDR3 sequence: CASSFGAGGGGETQYF. The CDR3 bases are TGTGCCAGCAGCTTTGGAGCGGGAGGAGGAGGAGAGACCCAGTACTTC. The entire variable domain, with the rest obtained from reference TRBV11-2 and TRBJ2-5, is as follows: EAGVAQSPRYKIIEKRQSVAFWCNPISGHATLYWYQQILGQGPKLLIQFQNNGVVDDSQLPKDRFSAERLKGVDSTLKIQPAKLEDSAVYLCASSFGAGGGGETQYFGPGTRLLVL.

This chain uses TRBV9 with TRBJ2-3; D unclear. Trimming removed 4 bases from V and 4 bases from J, with 10 bases in between. Germline V gene lookup returns CDR1 SGDLS and CDR2 YYNGEE. This CDR3 is built from 13 residues. The CDR3 bases are TGTGCCAGCAGCCCTAACTCCGCAGATACGCAGTATTTT. This codes for CASSPNSADTQYF.

This CDR3 reads CASSWTSSDTQYF. The CDR3 bases are TGTGCCAGCAGCTGGACTAGTTCAGATACGCAGTATTTT. This rearrangement joins TRBV5-6 to TRBJ2-3, with TRBD2 matching over 7 bases. There are 13 residues in the CDR3. J was trimmed by 4 bases and V by 3 bases; bases with no gene match: 2. Germline assignment: CDR1 SGHDT and CDR2 YYEEEE.

The chain has TRBV9 and TRBJ1-2, with 7 bases identical to TRBD1. V lost 2 bases to trimming and J lost 7 bases; unmatched junction nucleotides: 5. The V gene's germline CDR1 is SGDLS and CDR2 YYNGEE. The CDR3 is 13 amino acids. The CDR3 DNA reads as TGTGCCAGCAGCGTGACCGCAGGGGGTGGCTACACCTTC. Encoded protein: CASSVTAGGGYTF.

This clone appeared once. V is TRBV6-6 and J is TRBJ1-1; 7 nucleotides agree with TRBD1. Germline trimming cut 6 bases from V and 1 base from J; bases unmatched to any gene: 8. CDR3 length: 15 amino acids. In germline, CDR1 is MNHNY, CDR2 SVGAGI (reference sequence). The CDR3 DNA follows: TGTGCCAGCAGGTTTACAGGGGCCGAGAACACTGAAGCTTTCTTT. Protein sequence: CASRFTGAENTEAFF.

The table lists this clone with a few counts. The rearrangement links TRBV30 to TRBJ2-7, with a possible D match to TRBD2 (5 bases). Trimming removed 5 bases at V and 3 bases at J, with 11 bases between. The CDR3 covers 12 residues. Germline assignment: CDR1 GTSNPN and CDR2 SVGIG (reference sequence). CDR3: CAWAGEFYEQYF. The CDR3 nucleotides read TGTGCCTGGGCTGGGGAGTTCTACGAGCAGTACTTC.

This sequence joins TRBV25-1 and TRBJ2-2, with 7 bases identical to TRBD2. CDR1 and CDR2 from the germline V gene are MGHDK and SYGVNS. The CDR3 is made up of 12 amino acids. V was pared by 6 bases and J by 5 bases, with 0 bases of the junction left unmatched. The CDR3 nucleotides are TGTGCCAGCAGGGGAGGGACCGGGGAGCTGTTTTTT. It is translated as CASRGGTGELFF.

The chain couples TRBV7-2 to TRBJ2-7; 8 bases agree with TRBD2. CDR3 size: 14 residues. V was pared by 1 base and J by 7 bases, with 6 bases of the junction left unmatched. CDR1 SGHTA and CDR2 FQGNSA come from the germline V gene. CDR3 protein: CASSLGREGREQYF. The DNA for the CDR3 is TGTGCCAGCAGCTTAGGACGGGAGGGCCGTGAGCAGTACTTC. The complete variable domain, with remaining parts taken from reference TRBV7-2 and TRBJ2-7, reads GAGVSQSPSNKVTEKGKDVELRCDPISGHTALYWYRQSLGQGLEFLIYFQGNSAPDKSGLPSDRFSAERTGGSVSTLTIQRTQQEDSAVYLCASSLGREGREQYFGPGTRLTVT.

V gene TRBV5-1 combines with J gene TRBJ2-5; no reliable D call. CDR3 length: 14 residues. CDR1 and CDR2 (germline): SGHRS, YFSETQ. V was clipped by 3 bases and J by 2 bases, with 11 bases between them. The CDR3 spells CASSSPLRQETQYF. Here the CDR3 DNA reads TGCGCCAGCAGCTCGCCGCTTCGGCAAGAGACCCAGTACTTC. The full variable domain, rest sourced from reference TRBV5-1 and TRBJ2-5, is KAGVTQTPRYLIKTRGQQVTLSCSPISGHRSVSWYQQTPGQGLQFLFEYFSETQRNKGNFPGRFSGRQFSNSRSEMNVSTLELGDSALYLCASSSPLRQETQYFGPGTRLLVL.

The chain has TRBV25-1 and TRBJ1-5, with D maybe TRBD1 (5 bases). Deletions cut 2 bases from V and 0 bases from J, with 8 bases between. Germline V gene sequence: CDR1 MGHDK, CDR2 SYGVNS. The CDR3 covers 15 residues. The CDR3 sequence is CASSEHRNSNQPQHF. CDR3 sequence (DNA): TGTGCCAGCAGTGAACACAGGAATAGCAATCAGCCCCAGCATTTT.

There are a few counts of this clone. The gene calls are TRBV9 and TRBJ2-7, with a weak D call TRBD1 (6 bases). V was pared by 2 bases and J by 2 bases, with 11 bases between. The CDR3 spans 14 residues. In germline, CDR1 is SGDLS, CDR2 YYNGEE. The CDR3 nucleotides are TGTGCCAGCAGCGTGAGGACAGCTACCTACGAGCAGTACTTC. Encoded protein: CASSVRTATYEQYF.

The genes are TRBV19 and TRBJ1-1, with D possibly TRBD1 on 6 matching bases. CDR1 is LNHDA, CDR2 SQIVND, per germline (reference sequence). The V end lost 7 bases, the J end lost 8 bases, and 20 bases lay between the germline ends. The CDR3 consists of 14 residues. CDR3 protein: CASTPSTGRGEAFF. The CDR3 region has the DNA TGTGCCAGTACCCCTTCAACAGGGAGGGGGGAAGCTTTCTTT.